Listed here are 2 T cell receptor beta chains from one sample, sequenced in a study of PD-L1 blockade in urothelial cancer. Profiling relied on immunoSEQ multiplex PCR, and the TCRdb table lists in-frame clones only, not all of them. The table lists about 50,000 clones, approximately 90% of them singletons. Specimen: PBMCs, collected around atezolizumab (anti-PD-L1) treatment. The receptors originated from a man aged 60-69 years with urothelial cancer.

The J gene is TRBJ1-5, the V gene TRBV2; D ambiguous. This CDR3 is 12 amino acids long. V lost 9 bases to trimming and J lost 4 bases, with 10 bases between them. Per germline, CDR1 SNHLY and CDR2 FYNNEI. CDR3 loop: CASRRENQPQHF. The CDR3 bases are TGTGCCAGTCGACGGGAGAATCAGCCCCAGCATTTT.

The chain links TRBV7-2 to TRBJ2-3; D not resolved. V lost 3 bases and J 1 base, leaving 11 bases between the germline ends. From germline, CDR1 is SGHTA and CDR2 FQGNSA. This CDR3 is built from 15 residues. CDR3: CASSFSSVGTDTQYF. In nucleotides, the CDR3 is TGTGCCAGCAGCTTCAGTTCCGTGGGCACAGATACGCAGTATTTT.